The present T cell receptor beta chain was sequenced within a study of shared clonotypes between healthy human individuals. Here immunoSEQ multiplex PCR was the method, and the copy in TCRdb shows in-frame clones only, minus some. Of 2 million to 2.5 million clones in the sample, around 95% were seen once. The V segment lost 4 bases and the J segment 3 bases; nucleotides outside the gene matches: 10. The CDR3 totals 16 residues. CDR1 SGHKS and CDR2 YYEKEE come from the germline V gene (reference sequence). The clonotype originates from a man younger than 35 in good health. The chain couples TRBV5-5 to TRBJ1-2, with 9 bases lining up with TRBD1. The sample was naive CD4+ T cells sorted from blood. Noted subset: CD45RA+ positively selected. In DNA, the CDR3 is TGTGCCAGCAGCCCAGGGACAGGGAACCCATACTATGGCTACACCTTC. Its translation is CASSPGTGNPYYGYTF.